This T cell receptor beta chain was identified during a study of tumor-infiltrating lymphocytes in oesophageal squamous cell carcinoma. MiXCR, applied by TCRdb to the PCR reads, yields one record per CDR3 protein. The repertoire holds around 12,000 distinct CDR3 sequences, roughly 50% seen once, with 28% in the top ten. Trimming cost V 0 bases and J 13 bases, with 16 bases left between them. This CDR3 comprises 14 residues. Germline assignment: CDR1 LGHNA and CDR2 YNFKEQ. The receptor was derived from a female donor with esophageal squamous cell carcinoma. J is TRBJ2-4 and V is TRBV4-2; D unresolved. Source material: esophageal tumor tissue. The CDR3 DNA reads TGTGCCAGCAGCCAAGACGCAGTTGCAGATACGCAGTACTTC. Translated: CASSQDAVADTQYF.